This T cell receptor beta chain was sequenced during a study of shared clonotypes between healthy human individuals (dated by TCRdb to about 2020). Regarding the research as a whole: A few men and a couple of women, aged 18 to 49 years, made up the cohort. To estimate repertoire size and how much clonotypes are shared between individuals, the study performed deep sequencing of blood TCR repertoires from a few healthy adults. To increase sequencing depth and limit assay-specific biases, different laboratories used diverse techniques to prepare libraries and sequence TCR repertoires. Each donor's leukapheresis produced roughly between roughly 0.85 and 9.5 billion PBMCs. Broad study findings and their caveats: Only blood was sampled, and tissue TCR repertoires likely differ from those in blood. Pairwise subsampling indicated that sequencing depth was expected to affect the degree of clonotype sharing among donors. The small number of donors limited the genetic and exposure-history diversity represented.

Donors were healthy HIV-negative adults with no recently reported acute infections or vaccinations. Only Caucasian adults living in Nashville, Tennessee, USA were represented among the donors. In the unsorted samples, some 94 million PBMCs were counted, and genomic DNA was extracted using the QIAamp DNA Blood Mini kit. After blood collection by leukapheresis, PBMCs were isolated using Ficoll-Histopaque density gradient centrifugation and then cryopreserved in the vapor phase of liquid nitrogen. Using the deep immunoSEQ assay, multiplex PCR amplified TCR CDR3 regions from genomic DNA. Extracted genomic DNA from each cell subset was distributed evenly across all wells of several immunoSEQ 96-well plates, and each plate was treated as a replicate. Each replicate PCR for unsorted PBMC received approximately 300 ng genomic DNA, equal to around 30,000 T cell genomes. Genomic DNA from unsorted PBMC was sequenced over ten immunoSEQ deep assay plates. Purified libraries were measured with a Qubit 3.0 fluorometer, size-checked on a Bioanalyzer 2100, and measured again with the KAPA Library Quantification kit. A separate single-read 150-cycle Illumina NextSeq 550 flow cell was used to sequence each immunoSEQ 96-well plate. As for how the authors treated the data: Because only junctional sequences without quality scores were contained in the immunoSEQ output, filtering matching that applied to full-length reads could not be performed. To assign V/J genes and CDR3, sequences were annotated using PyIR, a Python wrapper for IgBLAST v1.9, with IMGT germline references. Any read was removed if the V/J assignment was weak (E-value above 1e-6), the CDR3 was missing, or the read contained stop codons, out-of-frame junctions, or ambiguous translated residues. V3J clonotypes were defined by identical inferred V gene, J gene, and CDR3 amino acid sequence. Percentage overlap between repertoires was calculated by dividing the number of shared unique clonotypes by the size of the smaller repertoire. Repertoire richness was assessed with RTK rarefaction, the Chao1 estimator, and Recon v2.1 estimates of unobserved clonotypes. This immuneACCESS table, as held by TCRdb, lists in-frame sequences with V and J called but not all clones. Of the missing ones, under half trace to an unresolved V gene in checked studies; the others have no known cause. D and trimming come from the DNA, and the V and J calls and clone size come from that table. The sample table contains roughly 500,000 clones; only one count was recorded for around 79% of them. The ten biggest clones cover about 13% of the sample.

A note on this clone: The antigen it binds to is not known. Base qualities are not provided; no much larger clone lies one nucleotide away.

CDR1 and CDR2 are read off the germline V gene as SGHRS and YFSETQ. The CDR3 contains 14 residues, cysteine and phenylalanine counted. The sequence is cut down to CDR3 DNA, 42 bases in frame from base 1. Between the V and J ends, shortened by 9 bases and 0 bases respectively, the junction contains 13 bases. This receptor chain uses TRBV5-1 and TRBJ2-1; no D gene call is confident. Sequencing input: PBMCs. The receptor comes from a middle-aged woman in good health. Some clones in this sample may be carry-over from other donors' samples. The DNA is TGCGCCACCTCCCCCCCGAGCTCCTACAATGAGCAGTTCTTC. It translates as CATSPPSSYNEQFF. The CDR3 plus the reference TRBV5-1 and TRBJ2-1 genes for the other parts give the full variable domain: KAGVTQTPRYLIKTRGQQVTLSCSPISGHRSVSWYQQTPGQGLQFLFEYFSETQRNKGNFPGRFSGRQFSNSRSEMNVSTLELGDSALYLCATSPPSSYNEQFFGPGTRLTVL.